This T cell receptor (beta chain) derives from a study of T cell responses to AZD1222 COVID-19 vaccine. Study-wide points: Increases in Spike-specific TCR breadth and depth were seen after two AZD1222 doses. Repertoire sampling happened only post peak T cell response. Among the donors, most were white British and more were female, and clonal diversity was possibly underestimated. Spike regions recognized by vaccine-associated CD4 TCRs spanned the protein, led by 160-218 and 743-854.

Points on this clone: What it recognizes is unknown.

V was cut by 5 bases and J by 2 bases, with 3 bases left in between. The CDR3 contains 11 residues. From germline, CDR1 is MGHDK and CDR2 SYGVNS. The repertoire was sequenced with immunoSEQ multiplex PCR; TCRdb's copy has only in-frame clones and lacks some. This sample has some 72,000 clones, with around 92% found just once. Sequenced here: peripheral blood, sampled on day 0 of MenACWY control vaccination. J is TRBJ1-1 and V is TRBV25-1; D unclear. This receptor was identified in an adult in good health. CDR3 sequence (DNA): TGTGCCAGCAGTCGTAACACTGAAGCTTTCTTT. Protein sequence: CASSRNTEAFF.